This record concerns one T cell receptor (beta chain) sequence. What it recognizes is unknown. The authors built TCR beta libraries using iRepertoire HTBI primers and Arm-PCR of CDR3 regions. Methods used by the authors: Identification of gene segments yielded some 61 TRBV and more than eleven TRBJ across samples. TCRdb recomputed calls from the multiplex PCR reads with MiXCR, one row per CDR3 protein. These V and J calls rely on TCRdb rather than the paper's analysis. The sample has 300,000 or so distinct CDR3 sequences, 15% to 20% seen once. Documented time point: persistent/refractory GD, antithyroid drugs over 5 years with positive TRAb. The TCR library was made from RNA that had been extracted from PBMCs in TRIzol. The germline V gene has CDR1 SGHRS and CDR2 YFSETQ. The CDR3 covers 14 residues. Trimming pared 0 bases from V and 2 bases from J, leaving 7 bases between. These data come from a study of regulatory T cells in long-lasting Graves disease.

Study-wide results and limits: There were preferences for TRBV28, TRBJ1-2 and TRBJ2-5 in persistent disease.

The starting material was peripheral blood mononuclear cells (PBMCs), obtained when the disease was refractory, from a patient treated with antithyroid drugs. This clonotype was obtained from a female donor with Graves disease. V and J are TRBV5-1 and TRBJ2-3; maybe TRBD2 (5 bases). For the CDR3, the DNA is TGCGCCAGCAGCTTGGGACTACCCACAGATACGCAGTATTTT. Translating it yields CASSLGLPTDTQYF.